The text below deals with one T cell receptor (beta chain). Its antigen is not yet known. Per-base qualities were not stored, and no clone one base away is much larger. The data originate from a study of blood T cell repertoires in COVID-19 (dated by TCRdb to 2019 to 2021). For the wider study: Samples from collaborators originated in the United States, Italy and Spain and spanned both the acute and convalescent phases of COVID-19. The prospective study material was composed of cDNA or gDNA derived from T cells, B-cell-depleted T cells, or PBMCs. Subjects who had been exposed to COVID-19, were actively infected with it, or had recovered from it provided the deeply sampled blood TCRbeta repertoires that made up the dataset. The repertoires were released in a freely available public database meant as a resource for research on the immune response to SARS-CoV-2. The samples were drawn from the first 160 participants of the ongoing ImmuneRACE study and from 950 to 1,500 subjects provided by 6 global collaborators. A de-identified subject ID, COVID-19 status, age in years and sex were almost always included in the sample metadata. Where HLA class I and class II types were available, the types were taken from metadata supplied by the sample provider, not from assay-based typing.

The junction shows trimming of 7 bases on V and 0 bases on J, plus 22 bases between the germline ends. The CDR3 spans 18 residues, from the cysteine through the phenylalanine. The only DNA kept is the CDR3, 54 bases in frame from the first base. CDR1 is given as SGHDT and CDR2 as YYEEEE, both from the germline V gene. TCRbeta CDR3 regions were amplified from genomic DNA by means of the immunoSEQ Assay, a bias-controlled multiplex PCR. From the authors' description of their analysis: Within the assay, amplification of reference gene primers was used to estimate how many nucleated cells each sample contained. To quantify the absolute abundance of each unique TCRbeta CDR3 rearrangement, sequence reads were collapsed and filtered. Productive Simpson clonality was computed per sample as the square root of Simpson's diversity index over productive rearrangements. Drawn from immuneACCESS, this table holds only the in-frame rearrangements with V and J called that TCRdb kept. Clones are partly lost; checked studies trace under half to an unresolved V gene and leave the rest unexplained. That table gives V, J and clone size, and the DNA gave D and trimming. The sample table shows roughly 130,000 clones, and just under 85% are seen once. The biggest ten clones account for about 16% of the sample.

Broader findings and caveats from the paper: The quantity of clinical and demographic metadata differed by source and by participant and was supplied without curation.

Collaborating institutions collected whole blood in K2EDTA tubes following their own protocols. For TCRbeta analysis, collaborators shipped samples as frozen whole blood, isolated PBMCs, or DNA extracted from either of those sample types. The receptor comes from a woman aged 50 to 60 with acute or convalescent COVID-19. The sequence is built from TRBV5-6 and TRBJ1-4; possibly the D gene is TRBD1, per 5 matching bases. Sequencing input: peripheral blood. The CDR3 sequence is CASSDRGRVDATNEKLFF. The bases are TGTGCCAGCTCTGATAGGGGCAGGGTCGATGCAACTAATGAAAAACTGTTTTTT. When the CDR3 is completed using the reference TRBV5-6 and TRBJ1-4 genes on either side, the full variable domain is DAGVTQSPTHLIKTRGQQVTLRCSPKSGHDTVSWYQQALGQGPQFIFQYYEEEERQRGNFPDRFSGHQFPNYSSELNVNALLLGDSALYLCASSDRGRVDATNEKLFFGSGTQLSVL.